A selection of T cell receptor beta chains follows, all from one sample in a study of cytomegalovirus exposure and HLA in healthy donors. Generated by immunoSEQ multiplex PCR, the TCRdb table keeps only in-frame clones and is missing some. The data show roughly 150,000 clones, over 80% seen once. Sequenced sample: PBMCs. The source is a woman between 18 and 30 years old in good health and CMV-seronegative. Each CDR3 is given with its conserved first and last residue. D genes are given only for firm matches. Size is omitted from some rows. Given values are once, few, many or a class for expanded clones.

clone size	V gene	CDR3 length	D gene	J gene	CDR3 protein	CDR3 DNA
-	TRBV10-3	11	-	TRBJ1-1	CAISDGAAAFF	TGTGCCATCAGTGATGGGGCAGCGGCTTTCTTT
-	TRBV2	17	TRBD1	TRBJ1-6	CASRKAAGGSYNSPLHF	TGTGCCAGCCGAAAAGCGGCAGGGGGATCCTATAATTCACCCCTCCACTTT
few	TRBV9	15	TRBD1	TRBJ1-1	CASSVVGTGNTEAFF	TGTGCCAGCAGCGTAGTGGGGACAGGGAACACTGAAGCTTTCTTT
-	TRBV7-9	14	-	TRBJ1-1	CASSEQGQGTEAFF	TGTGCCAGCAGCGAACAGGGTCAGGGCACTGAAGCTTTCTTT
few	TRBV5-1	15	TRBD1	TRBJ2-7	CASSPHGTGAEEQYF	TGCGCCAGCAGCCCGCATGGGACAGGAGCGGAAGAGCAGTACTTC
-	TRBV5-1	16	TRBD2	TRBJ2-7	CASSLTTSGGYYEQYF	TGCGCCAGCAGCTTGACGACTAGCGGGGGGTACTACGAGCAGTACTTC
-	TRBV11-3	13	-	TRBJ1-1	CASSRGGHTEAFF	TGTGCCAGCAGCCGCGGGGGACACACTGAAGCTTTCTTT
-	TRBV28	16	TRBD2	TRBJ2-2	CASSPGTSPAYGELFF	TGTGCCAGCAGTCCGGGGACTAGCCCGGCCTACGGGGAGCTGTTTTTT
-	TRBV9	15	TRBD2	TRBJ2-2	CASTWTSGGAGELFF	TGTGCCAGCACCTGGACTAGCGGGGGGGCCGGGGAGCTGTTTTTT
-	TRBV6-5	13	-	TRBJ1-1	CASSPFRAREAFF	TGTGCCAGCAGTCCATTCAGGGCTCGGGAAGCTTTCTTT
-	TRBV7-2	16	-	TRBJ1-5	CASSLRGGQIHQPQHF	TGTGCCAGCAGCTTAAGAGGGGGTCAGATCCATCAGCCCCAGCATTTT
-	TRBV7-9	16	TRBD1	TRBJ1-2	CASSRTGTESNYGYTF	TGTGCCAGCAGTCGGACCGGGACAGAGAGTAACTATGGCTACACCTTC
-	TRBV28	18	TRBD1	TRBJ1-2	CASSFPPGQPVASYGYTF	TGTGCCAGCAGTTTCCCCCCGGGACAGCCCGTTGCTAGTTATGGCTACACCTTC
once	TRBV5-4	13	TRBD1	TRBJ1-2	CASSNTGGDGYTF	TGTGCCAGCAGTAATACAGGGGGCGATGGCTACACCTTC
-	TRBV7-9	15	-	TRBJ2-1	CASSSGTTGYNEQFF	TGTGCCAGCAGTTCCGGGACAACCGGCTACAATGAGCAGTTCTTC
once	TRBV4-2	15	-	TRBJ1-1	CASTLRQNQGTEAFF	TGTGCCAGCACGCTAAGGCAGAACCAGGGAACTGAAGCTTTCTTC
-	TRBV7-9	12	-	TRBJ1-2	CASSSNTYGYTF	TGTGCCAGCAGCTCCAACACGTATGGCTACACCTTC
-	TRBV4-1	16	TRBD2	TRBJ2-1	CASSQHPGLDIVEQFF	TGCGCCAGCAGCCAGCATCCGGGACTAGACATCGTTGAGCAGTTCTTC
-	TRBV6-1	15	TRBD1	TRBJ1-5	CASSWQGEGTQPQHF	TGTGCCAGCAGCTGGCAGGGGGAAGGGACTCAGCCCCAGCATTTT
-	TRBV7-7	18	TRBD2	TRBJ2-7	CASSLAPSGGDKSYDQYF	TGTGCCAGCAGCTTAGCGCCCAGCGGGGGGGATAAATCCTACGACCAGTACTTC
once	TRBV19	13	TRBD2	TRBJ2-1	CASRRLATNEQFF	TGTGCCAGTAGGAGACTAGCCACCAATGAGCAGTTCTTC
few	TRBV19	15	TRBD1	TRBJ1-2	CASSNTGALNYGYTF	TGTGCCAGTAGTAATACAGGGGCCCTTAACTATGGCTACACCTTC
-	TRBV27	15	-	TRBJ2-3	CASSSRKVLTDTQYF	TGTGCCAGCAGTTCCAGGAAAGTACTCACAGATACGCAGTATTTT
-	TRBV5-6	14	-	TRBJ2-6	CASSFAAGANVLTF	TGTGCCAGCAGCTTCGCGGCTGGGGCCAACGTCCTGACTTTC
-	TRBV5-1	13	-	TRBJ2-6	CASSSGGREVLTF	TGCGCCAGCAGTTCGGGGGGCAGGGAAGTCCTGACTTTC
-	TRBV5-4	14	-	TRBJ1-1	CASSLAGKNTEAFF	TGTGCCAGCAGCTTGGCGGGGAAGAACACTGAAGCTTTCTTT
-	TRBV30	13	-	TRBJ1-1	CAWSHAMNTEAFF	TGTGCCTGGAGCCATGCTATGAACACTGAAGCTTTCTTT
-	TRBV5-1	14	-	TRBJ1-2	CASSLGTETYGYTF	TGCGCCAGCAGCTTGGGAACAGAGACCTATGGCTACACCTTC
-	TRBV18	17	-	TRBJ1-5	CASSPGSARAEGQPQHF	TGTGCCAGCTCACCAGGGTCCGCCAGGGCAGAAGGTCAGCCCCAGCATTTT
-	TRBV7-2	13	-	TRBJ2-5	CASSSRQEGTQYF	TGTGCCAGCAGCAGTCGACAGGAAGGGACCCAGTACTTC
once	TRBV6-1	12	-	TRBJ2-7	CASSEDTAEQYF	TGTGCCAGCAGCGAGGACACGGCCGAGCAGTACTTC